The T cell receptor (beta chain) under discussion was sequenced for a study of blood T cell repertoires in COVID-19. In the study overall: Collection of acute and convalescent COVID-19 samples took place in the United States, Italy and Spain.

Original data processing: Amplification of reference gene primers was used by the study to estimate nucleated cell counts. The method was immunoSEQ multiplex PCR; TCRdb's version includes in-frame clones alone and lacks a portion of them. V and J calls and clone size are copied from that table; D and trimming were computed from the DNA. Here the sample spans 150,000 to 200,000 clones, almost 85% being singletons. Cohorts were based on clinical histories the participants reported. From germline, CDR1 is MNHEY and CDR2 SVGAGI. The CDR3 extends over 16 amino acids. Trimming took 4 bases from V and 2 from J, leaving 14 bases between them.

The chain uses TRBV6-5 and TRBJ1-4; D is perhaps TRBD1 (6 bases). The origin of this receptor is a middle-aged man who had recovered from COVID-19. The sequenced material came from PBMCs or T cells enriched from blood (not recorded which). The CDR3: CASSLEGGRTNEKLFF. CDR3 DNA: TGTGCCAGCAGTTTAGAGGGGGGGAGGACTAATGAAAAACTGTTTTTT.